This T cell receptor beta chain was sequenced for a study of T cells in Graves' hyperthyroidism and ophthalmopathy. General observations from the study: The model identified upcoming ophthalmopathy a median 6.5 months ahead of onset.

Calling Graves' hyperthyroidism stable meant ophthalmopathy did not progress within 18 months. Patients between 18 and 65 years old had hyperthyroidism, newly diagnosed and lasting under 2 months. Diagnosing involved the use of clinical symptoms, serum thyroxine and TRAb, thyroid ultrasound and orbital computed tomography. This clonotype has only a few counts. Its antigen remains unidentified. Germline-derived CDR1 and CDR2 are SGDLS and YYNGEE. V lost 0 bases and J lost 4, with 11 bases in between. CDR3 size: 14 residues. TCR beta CDR3 regions were amplified from RNA transcripts. A set of HTBI primers served as the primers for a first-round RT-PCR of the TCR CDR3. TCRdb passed the multiplex PCR reads through MiXCR, listing each CDR3 protein once. The table has a few hundred thousand distinct CDR3 sequences, about a sixth seen once; the top ten hold 7.7%.

The TCR sequence derives from a woman aged 18-35 years with Graves' hyperthyroidism. The chain has TRBV9 and TRBJ2-7; D not certain. Sequences were obtained from blood. CDR3 in DNA: TGTGCCAGCAGCGTAGGGTCTTCTGGTTACGAGCAGTACTTC. It yields the protein CASSVGSSGYEQYF.